This passage covers 8 T cell receptor beta chains from one sample sequenced in a study of blood T cells in healthy people across ages. A sample-barcoded 5' primer and a J-beta primer mix were used in a second PCR of roughly 7 to 12 cycles. TCRdb reanalysed the 5' RACE reads using MiXCR and keeps one entry per CDR3 protein. Among around 970,000 distinct CDR3 sequences listed, just over 50% were seen once. Sequencing was carried out using blood. The receptor set was obtained from a woman in her sixties in good health.

V usage is TRBV5-6 and J usage is TRBJ2-7; D gene uncertain. The CDR3 loop spans 13 amino acids. Germline loops: CDR1 SGHDT, CDR2 YYEEEE. Trimming shortened V by 3 bases and J by 2 bases, and 9 bases separated the two germline ends. The CDR3 reads CASSSSKTYEQYF. The CDR3 coding sequence is TGTGCCAGCAGCTCCTCAAAGACCTACGAGCAGTACTTC.

This clonotype turned up a few times. The chain is built from TRBV14 and TRBJ2-3, with D perhaps TRBD1 (5 bases). From germline, CDR1 is SGHDN and CDR2 FVKESK. V was cut by 3 bases and J by 2 bases, with 21 bases left in between. This CDR3 spans 18 amino acids. CDR3 in DNA: TGTGCCAGCAGCCAGGAATCCAAAGTACAGGACCTCACAGATACGCAGTATTTT. This gives the protein CASSQESKVQDLTDTQYF.

The chain has TRBV20-1 and TRBJ1-5, with D unclear. Germline CDR1 DFQATT, CDR2 SNEGSKA (reference sequence). This CDR3 has 14 amino acids. V lost 2 bases and J lost 2, with 10 bases in between. The CDR3 region has the DNA TGCAGTGCTAGACCCGGGATCGGCAATCAGCCCCAGCATTTT. This sequence encodes CSARPGIGNQPQHF.

The gene calls are TRBV12-3 or TRBV12-4 and TRBJ2-1, with D perhaps assigned TRBD1 or TRBD2 (5 bases each). Trimming removed 6 bases at V and 4 bases at J, with 16 bases between. This CDR3 spans 15 amino acids. In DNA, the CDR3 is TGTGCCAGCAGCTCACCGGGACCCCTTTACAATGAGCAGTTCTTC. It codes for CASSSPGPLYNEQFF.

The chain combines TRBV5-6 with TRBJ1-5; 10 bases map to TRBD1. V lost 4 bases to trimming and J lost 6 bases; unmatched junction nucleotides: 4. This CDR3 has 14 amino acids. CDR1 is SGHDT and CDR2 is YYEEEE in the germline V gene. CDR3 sequence reads: CASSRGQGSQPQHF. The CDR3 DNA reads as TGTGCCAGCAGCCGGGGACAGGGGAGTCAGCCCCAGCATTTT.

This clonotype was detected ten times or more. This chain links TRBV27 with TRBJ1-2; D remains ambiguous. Looked up from germline, CDR1 is MNHEY and CDR2 is SMNVEV (reference sequence). The V and J ends lost 5 bases and 5 bases respectively, with 12 bases between them. This CDR3 has 13 amino acids. In DNA, the CDR3 is TGTGCCAGCAGTCAGAAGGGCTGGTATGGCTACACCTTC. As protein: CASSQKGWYGYTF.

This clonotype was seen a single time. This rearrangement joins TRBV4-1 to TRBJ2-5, with 7 bases matching TRBD1. The CDR3 has 15 residues. V shed 5 bases and J 2 bases; nucleotides not matched to a gene: 8. CDR1 MGHRA and CDR2 YSYEKL come from the germline V gene. The chain's CDR3 is CASSTIGTEQETQYF. The CDR3 bases are TGCGCCAGCAGCACTATCGGGACAGAGCAAGAGACCCAGTACTTC.

This CDR3 is CAISESGGWAGETQYF. CDR3 in DNA: TGTGCCATCAGTGAGTCGGGCGGGTGGGCCGGAGAGACCCAGTACTTC. The V gene is TRBV10-3, the J gene TRBJ2-7, with D maybe TRBD2 (5 bases). The closer fit of TRBJ2-5 to the DNA end suggests the J call may be wrong. CDR3 length: 16 amino acids. Germline loops: CDR1 ENHRY, CDR2 SYGVKD.